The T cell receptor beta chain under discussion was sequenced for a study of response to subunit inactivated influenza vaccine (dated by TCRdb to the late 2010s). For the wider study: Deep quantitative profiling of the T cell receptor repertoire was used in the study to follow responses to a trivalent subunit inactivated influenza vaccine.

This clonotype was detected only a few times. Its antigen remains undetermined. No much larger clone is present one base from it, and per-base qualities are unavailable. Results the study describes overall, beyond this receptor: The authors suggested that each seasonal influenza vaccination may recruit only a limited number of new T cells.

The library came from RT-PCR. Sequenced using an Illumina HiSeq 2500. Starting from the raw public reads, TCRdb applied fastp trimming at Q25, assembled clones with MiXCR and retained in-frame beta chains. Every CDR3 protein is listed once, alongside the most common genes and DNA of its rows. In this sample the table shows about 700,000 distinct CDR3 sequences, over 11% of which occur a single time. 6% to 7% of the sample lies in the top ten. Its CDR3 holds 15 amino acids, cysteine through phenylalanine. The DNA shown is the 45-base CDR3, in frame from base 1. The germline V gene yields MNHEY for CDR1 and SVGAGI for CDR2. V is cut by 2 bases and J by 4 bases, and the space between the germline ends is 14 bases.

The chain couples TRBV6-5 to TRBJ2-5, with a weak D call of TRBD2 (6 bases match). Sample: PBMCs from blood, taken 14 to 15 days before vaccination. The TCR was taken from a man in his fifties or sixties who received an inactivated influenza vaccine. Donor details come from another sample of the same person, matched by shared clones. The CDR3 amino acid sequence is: CASSYLRGGAETQYF. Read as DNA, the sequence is TGTGCCAGCAGTTACCTGCGGGGCGGTGCAGAGACCCAGTACTTC.